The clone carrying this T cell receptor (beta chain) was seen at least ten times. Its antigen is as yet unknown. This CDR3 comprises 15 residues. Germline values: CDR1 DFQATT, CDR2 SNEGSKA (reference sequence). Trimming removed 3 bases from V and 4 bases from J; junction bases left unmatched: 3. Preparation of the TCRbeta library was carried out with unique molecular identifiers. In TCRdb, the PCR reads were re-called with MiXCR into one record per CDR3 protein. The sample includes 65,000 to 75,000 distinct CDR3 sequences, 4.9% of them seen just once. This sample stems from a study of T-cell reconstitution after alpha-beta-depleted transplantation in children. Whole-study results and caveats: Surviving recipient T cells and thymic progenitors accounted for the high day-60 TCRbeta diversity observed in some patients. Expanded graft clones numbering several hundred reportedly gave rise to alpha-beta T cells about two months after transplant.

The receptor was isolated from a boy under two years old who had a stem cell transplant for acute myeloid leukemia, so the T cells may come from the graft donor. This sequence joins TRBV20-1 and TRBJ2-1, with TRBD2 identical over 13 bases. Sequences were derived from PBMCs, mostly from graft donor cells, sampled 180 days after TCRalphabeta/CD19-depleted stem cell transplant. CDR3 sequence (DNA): TGCAGTGCTAGTGGACTAGCGGGGGTGTACAATGAGCAGTTCTTC. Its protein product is CSASGLAGVYNEQFF.